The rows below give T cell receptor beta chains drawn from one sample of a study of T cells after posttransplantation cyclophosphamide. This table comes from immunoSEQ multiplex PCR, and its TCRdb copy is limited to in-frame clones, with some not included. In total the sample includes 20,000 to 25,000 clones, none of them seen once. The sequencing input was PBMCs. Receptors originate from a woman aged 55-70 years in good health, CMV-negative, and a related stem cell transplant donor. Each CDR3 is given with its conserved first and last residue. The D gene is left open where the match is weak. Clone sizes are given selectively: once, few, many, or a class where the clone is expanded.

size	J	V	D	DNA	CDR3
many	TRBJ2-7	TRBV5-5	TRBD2	TGTGCCAGCAGCTTACTAGCGGGAGTCCACGAGCAGTACTTC	CASSLLAGVHEQYF
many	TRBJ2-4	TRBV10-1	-	TGCGCCAGCAGTAACAGGCACACTCTAGCCAAAAACATTCAGTACTTC	CASSNRHTLAKNIQYF
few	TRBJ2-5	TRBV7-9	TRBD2	TGTGCCAGCAGCCCACCCCCATCGCGGGGGGCCCGGACTCAGACCCAGTACTTC	CASSPPPSRGARTQTQYF
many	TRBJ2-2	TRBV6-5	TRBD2	TGTGCCAGCAGTATCCTGGGCGGGGGGACCGGGGAGCTGTTTTTT	CASSILGGGTGELFF
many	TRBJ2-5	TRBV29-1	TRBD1	TGCAGCGTTGCAACAGGGGTGGGGGAGACCCAGTACTTC	CSVATGVGETQYF
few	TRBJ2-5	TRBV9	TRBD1	TGTGCCAGCAGCGTAGGGGGGGACAGGGGAAGAGAAACCCAGTACTTC	CASSVGGDRGRETQYF
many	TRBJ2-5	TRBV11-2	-	TGTGCCAGCAGCTTAGCGGTAACCGAGACCCAGTACTTC	CASSLAVTETQYF
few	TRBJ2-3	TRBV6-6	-	TGTGCCAGCAGTTACGACAATACGCAGTATTTT	CASSYDNTQYF
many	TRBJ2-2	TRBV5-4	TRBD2	TGTGCCAGCAGCTTGGGGACTAGCGGGAGTACCGGGGAGCTGTTTTTT	CASSLGTSGSTGELFF
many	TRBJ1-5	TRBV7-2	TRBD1	TGTGCCAGCAGCTTAGGAGGACAGGGCGGGCCCCAGCATTTT	CASSLGGQGGPQHF
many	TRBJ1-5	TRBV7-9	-	TGTGCCAGCAGCCCGGCGGGGAATCAGCCCCAGCATTTT	CASSPAGNQPQHF
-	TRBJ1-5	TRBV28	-	TGTGCCAGCAGTAGTTACGGTAGCAATCAGCCCCAGCATTTT	CASSSYGSNQPQHF
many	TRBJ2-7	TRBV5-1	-	TGCGCCAGCAGCTTGGGGGGGCCAGCGGTGCAGTACTTC	CASSLGGPAVQYF
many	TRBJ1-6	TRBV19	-	TGTGCCAGTAGTATAACTAGGCAGCGAACAAATTCACCCCTCCACTTT	CASSITRQRTNSPLHF
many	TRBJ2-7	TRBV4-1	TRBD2	TGCGCCAGCAGCCAACGTCTAGCGGGAGTGATCAGCGGCGAGCAGTACTTC	CASSQRLAGVISGEQYF
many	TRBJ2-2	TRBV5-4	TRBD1	TGTGCCAGCAGCACCGGACAGGGGGCCGGGGAGCTGTTTTTT	CASSTGQGAGELFF
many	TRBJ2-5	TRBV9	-	TGTGCCAGCTCGGAGGTGGGCGGTGAGACCCAGTACTTC	CASSEVGGETQYF
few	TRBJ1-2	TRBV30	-	TGTGCCTGGAGTGTGGGGAGCCACGATGGCTACACCTTC	CAWSVGSHDGYTF
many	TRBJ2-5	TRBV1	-	TGCACCAGCAGCCAGGTCCCCGGGACTAGCCCACAAGAGACCCAGTACTTC	CTSSQVPGTSPQETQYF
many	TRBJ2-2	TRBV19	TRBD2	TGTGCCAGTGGGAGGGGTAGCGGGGAGCTGTTTTTT	CASGRGSGELFF
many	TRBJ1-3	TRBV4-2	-	TGTGCCAGCAGCCAAGTAGAAAGAAACACCATATATTTT	CASSQVERNTIYF
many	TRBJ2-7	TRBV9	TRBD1	TGTGCCAGCAGCGTAGCGTATCGGCAGGGGGTAGCCGAGCAGTACTTC	CASSVAYRQGVAEQYF
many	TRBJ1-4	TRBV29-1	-	TGCAGCTTTTCCCGGGACACCTTTGGGCAGGGTGAAAAACTGTTTTTT	CSFSRDTFGQGEKLFF
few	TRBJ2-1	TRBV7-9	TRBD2	TGTGCCAGCAGCTTAGCGGGGAGGACTAGCGGGATAAACAATGAGCAGTTCTTC	CASSLAGRTSGINNEQFF
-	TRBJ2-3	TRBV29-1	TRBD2	TGCAGCGTTGTTTTTCCAGCGGGAGGGCATACAGATACGCAGTATTTT	CSVVFPAGGHTDTQYF
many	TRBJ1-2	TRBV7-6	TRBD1	TGTGCCAGCAGCTCCTTAGGGACCGGGACAGATGGCTACACCTTC	CASSSLGTGTDGYTF
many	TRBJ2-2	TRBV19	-	TGTGCCAGTAGCCAGGCGAGGGCCACCGGGGAGCTGTTTTTT	CASSQARATGELFF
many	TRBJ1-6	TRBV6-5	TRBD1	TGTGCCAGCAGTTTCCGACAGGGGGCTTCACCCCTCCACTTT	CASSFRQGASPLHF
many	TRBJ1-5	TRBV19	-	TGTGCCAGTAACGGGGAGCACCGTGGGCAGCCCCAGCATTTT	CASNGEHRGQPQHF
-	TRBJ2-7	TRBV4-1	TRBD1	TGCGCCAGCAGCCAAGATCCAGGACAGGGGGCCTACGAGCAGTACTTC	CASSQDPGQGAYEQYF
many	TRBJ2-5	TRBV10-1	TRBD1	TGCGCCAGGCCGGGACAGGGCCAAGAGACCCAGTACTTC	CARPGQGQETQYF
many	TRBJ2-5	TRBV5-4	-	TGTGCCAGCAGCTTCGCGGAAGAAGAGACCCAGTACTTC	CASSFAEEETQYF
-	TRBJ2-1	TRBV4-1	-	TGCGCCAGCAGCCATAACAATGAGCAGTTCTTC	CASSHNNEQFF
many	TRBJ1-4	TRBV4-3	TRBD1	TGCGCCAGCAGCCGCGGGACAGCTAATGAAAAACTGTTTTTT	CASSRGTANEKLFF
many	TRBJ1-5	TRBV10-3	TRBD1	TGTGCCATCAGTGAGTCGATGGGACAGCAGCCCCAGCATTTT	CAISESMGQQPQHF
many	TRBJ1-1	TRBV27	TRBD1	TGTGCCAGCAGTAGAGGGACGGACAGGGGGCTGAACACTGAAGCTTTCTTT	CASSRGTDRGLNTEAFF
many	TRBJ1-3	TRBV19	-	TGTGCCAGCCGCCGGGGGGAGTCCGTTTCTGGAAACACCATATATTTT	CASRRGESVSGNTIYF
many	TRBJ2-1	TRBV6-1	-	TGTGCCAGCAAAACGGGAAACTCCTACAATGAGCAGTTCTTC	CASKTGNSYNEQFF
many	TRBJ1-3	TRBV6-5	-	TGTGCCAGCAGTCCGTGGGGGGGGCAAGGAAACACCATATATTTT	CASSPWGGQGNTIYF
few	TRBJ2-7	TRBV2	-	TGTGCCAGCAGTGAAGAATTCTCAGACTATTACGAGCAGTACTTC	CASSEEFSDYYEQYF
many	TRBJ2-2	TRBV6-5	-	TGTGCCAGCAGTTACGTACAGGCGAACACCGGGGAGCTGTTTTTT	CASSYVQANTGELFF
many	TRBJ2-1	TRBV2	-	TGTGCCAGCATTAGATCTAGCGCCGGCAATGAGCAGTTCTTC	CASIRSSAGNEQFF
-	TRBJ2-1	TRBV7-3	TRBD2	TGTGCCAGCAGCTTAATGCTAGCGGGAGGGCGGGATGAGCAGTTCTTC	CASSLMLAGGRDEQFF
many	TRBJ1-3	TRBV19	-	TGTGGGGCCAGTGGAACCTCTGGAAACACCATATATTTT	CGASGTSGNTIYF
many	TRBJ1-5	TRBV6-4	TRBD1	TGTGCCAGCAGTGACCCTGACAGGGGTCATAGCAATCAGCCCCAGCATTTT	CASSDPDRGHSNQPQHF
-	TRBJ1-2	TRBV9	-	TGTGCCAGCAGCTCTGGGGGCGGTAACTATGGCTACACCTTC	CASSSGGGNYGYTF
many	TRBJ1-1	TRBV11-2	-	TGTGCCAGCAGCCTACGAAGTGACACTGAAGCTTTCTTT	CASSLRSDTEAFF
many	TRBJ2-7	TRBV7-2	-	TGTGCCAGCAGCTCGACTTTGGGTCTAGCCTACGAGCAGTACTTC	CASSSTLGLAYEQYF
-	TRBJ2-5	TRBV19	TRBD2	TGTGCCAGTAGGGCTAGCGGGATCGCGGAGACCCAGTACTTC	CASRASGIAETQYF
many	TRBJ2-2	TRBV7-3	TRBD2	TGTGCCAGCAGCTTAATCGGGGGGTCGAACACCGGGGAGCTGTTTTTT	CASSLIGGSNTGELFF
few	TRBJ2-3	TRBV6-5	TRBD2	TGTGCCAGCAGTTACAAGCGGGGGCCAGGAGATACGCAGTATTTT	CASSYKRGPGDTQYF
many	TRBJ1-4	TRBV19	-	TGTGCCGGTGGTGGAGGTTTTGATGAAAAACTGTTTTTT	CAGGGGFDEKLFF
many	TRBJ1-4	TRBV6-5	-	TGTGCCAGCAGTTTCTCGTGGCTAGCAACTAATGAAAAACTGTTTTTT	CASSFSWLATNEKLFF
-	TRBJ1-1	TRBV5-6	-	TGTGCCAGCAGCTTGGGGCGGTTGGCGGGGGCTGAAGCTTTCTTT	CASSLGRLAGAEAFF
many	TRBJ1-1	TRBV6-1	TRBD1	TGTGCCAGCAGTGAAGGCGGGACAGGGGGCACTGAAGCTTTCTTT	CASSEGGTGGTEAFF
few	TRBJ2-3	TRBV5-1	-	TGCGCCAGCAGCTTGGGGCAGGGGAGCACAGATACGCAGTATTTT	CASSLGQGSTDTQYF
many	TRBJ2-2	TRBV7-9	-	TGTGCCAGCACCTTTTCCGCGGGGAAGGGGAGCACCGGGGAGCTGTTTTTT	CASTFSAGKGSTGELFF
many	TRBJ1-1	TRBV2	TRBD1	TGTGCCAGCAGGATACAGGGGGCTAGCACTGAAGCTTTCTTT	CASRIQGASTEAFF
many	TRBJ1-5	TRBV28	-	TGTGCCAGCAGTTCTGCGGGCACCGGGGATCAGCCCCAGCATTTT	CASSSAGTGDQPQHF